These T cell receptor beta chains were read from a single sample in a study of graft-versus-host responses after intestinal transplantation. These receptors lack a known antigen. Sequenced by immunoSEQ multiplex PCR; TCRdb stores in-frame clones only, minus some. The repertoire consists of tens of thousands of clones, with 91% occurring once and the leading ten covering nearly 0.1%. The sample consisted of unstimulated CD4+ T cells sorted from spleen or lymph node cells, taken before intestinal transplant. These TCRs come from a human donor who received an intestinal transplant. Both conserved end residues are part of each CDR3. Each record gives: V gene, J gene, clone size, D gene, CDR3 protein, CDR3 DNA. A D gene is named only where the DNA matches it firmly. Clone size is shown for a subset of rows, as once, few, many or a class of expanded clone.

V gene: TRBV10-3
J gene: TRBJ1-4
clone size: -
D gene: TRBD1
CDR3 protein: CAISPGGTNEKLFF
CDR3 DNA: TGTGCCATCAGCCCAGGGGGCACTAATGAAAAACTGTTTTTT

V gene: TRBV11-3
J gene: TRBJ2-7
clone size: -
D gene: TRBD1
CDR3 protein: CASSPPGQRYEQYF
CDR3 DNA: TGTGCCAGCAGCCCTCCGGGACAGAGATACGAGCAGTACTTC

V gene: TRBV5-1
J gene: TRBJ2-7
clone size: -
D gene: TRBD2
CDR3 protein: CASGTGTSSLEQYF
CDR3 DNA: TGCGCCAGCGGAACCGGGACTAGCTCCCTCGAGCAGTACTTC

V gene: TRBV30
J gene: TRBJ2-7
clone size: few
D gene: TRBD1
CDR3 protein: CAWGTGPYEQYF
CDR3 DNA: TGTGCCTGGGGGACAGGGCCCTACGAGCAGTACTTC

V gene: TRBV7-9
J gene: TRBJ2-1
clone size: -
D gene: -
CDR3 protein: CASSLRSSSYNEQFF
CDR3 DNA: TGTGCCAGCAGCTTACGCTCCAGCTCCTACAATGAGCAGTTCTTC

V gene: TRBV7-2
J gene: TRBJ1-3
clone size: -
D gene: -
CDR3 protein: CASSLHGDGRVGNTIYF
CDR3 DNA: TGTGCCAGCAGCTTACATGGGGATGGCAGGGTGGGAAACACCATATATTTT

V gene: TRBV6-6
J gene: TRBJ1-1
clone size: -
D gene: -
CDR3 protein: CASTKTVSEAFF
CDR3 DNA: TGTGCCAGCACCAAGACAGTGTCTGAAGCTTTCTTT

V gene: TRBV7-2
J gene: TRBJ2-7
clone size: once
D gene: TRBD1
CDR3 protein: CASSQRAGQGYEQYF
CDR3 DNA: TGTGCCAGCAGCCAACGGGCGGGACAGGGCTACGAGCAGTACTTC

V gene: TRBV4-3
J gene: TRBJ1-1
clone size: -
D gene: TRBD1
CDR3 protein: CASSPRQGATEAFF
CDR3 DNA: TGCGCCAGCAGCCCACGACAGGGGGCGACTGAAGCTTTCTTT

V gene: TRBV4-1
J gene: TRBJ2-2
clone size: -
D gene: TRBD2
CDR3 protein: CASSQVGLAGGRNTGELFF
CDR3 DNA: TGCGCCAGCAGCCAAGTCGGACTAGCGGGGGGGAGGAACACCGGGGAGCTGTTTTTT

V gene: TRBV5-1
J gene: TRBJ2-3
clone size: -
D gene: -
CDR3 protein: CASRRRADLSTDTQYF
CDR3 DNA: TGCGCCAGCCGTCGCCGTGCGGATCTTAGCACAGATACGCAGTATTTT

V gene: TRBV14
J gene: TRBJ1-1
clone size: -
D gene: TRBD1
CDR3 protein: CASSQHTGVTNTEAFF
CDR3 DNA: TGTGCCAGCAGCCAACATACAGGGGTAACGAACACTGAAGCTTTCTTT

V gene: TRBV9
J gene: TRBJ1-3
clone size: -
D gene: -
CDR3 protein: CASSVATQGISGNTIYF
CDR3 DNA: TGTGCCAGCAGCGTAGCTACCCAGGGAATATCTGGAAACACCATATATTTT

V gene: TRBV5-1
J gene: TRBJ1-1
clone size: -
D gene: -
CDR3 protein: CASSPDGGLTEAFF
CDR3 DNA: TGCGCCAGCAGCCCCGACGGAGGACTCACTGAAGCTTTCTTT

V gene: TRBV5-1
J gene: TRBJ2-7
clone size: -
D gene: TRBD1
CDR3 protein: CASSRDSLYEQYF
CDR3 DNA: TGCGCCAGCAGCAGGGACAGTCTCTACGAGCAGTACTTC

V gene: TRBV29-1
J gene: TRBJ2-1
clone size: -
D gene: -
CDR3 protein: CSVEEVREVSEQFF
CDR3 DNA: TGCAGCGTTGAAGAGGTCAGGGAGGTCAGTGAGCAGTTCTTC

V gene: TRBV27
J gene: TRBJ1-2
clone size: -
D gene: TRBD1
CDR3 protein: CASSRAGGGPNYGYTF
CDR3 DNA: TGTGCCAGCAGTCGAGCGGGAGGGGGCCCTAACTATGGCTACACCTTC

V gene: TRBV6-6
J gene: TRBJ2-7
clone size: -
D gene: TRBD1
CDR3 protein: CASSHGTGNYEQYF
CDR3 DNA: TGTGCCAGCAGTCATGGGACAGGGAACTACGAGCAGTACTTC